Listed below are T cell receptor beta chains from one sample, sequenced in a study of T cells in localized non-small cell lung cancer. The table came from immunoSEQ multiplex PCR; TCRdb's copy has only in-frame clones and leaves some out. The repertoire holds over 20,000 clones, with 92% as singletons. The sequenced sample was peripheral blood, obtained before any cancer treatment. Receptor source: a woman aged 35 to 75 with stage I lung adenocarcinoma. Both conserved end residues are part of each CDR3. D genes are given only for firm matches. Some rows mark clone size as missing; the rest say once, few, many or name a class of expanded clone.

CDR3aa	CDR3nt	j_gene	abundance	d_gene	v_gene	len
CASSLRRETQYF	TGTGCCAGCAGCTTGCGAAGGGAGACCCAGTACTTC	TRBJ2-5	.	.	TRBV5-6	12
CASSGPVGRYEQYF	TGTGCCAGCTCAGGGCCGGTGGGGAGGTACGAGCAGTACTTC	TRBJ2-7	.	.	TRBV18	14
CASSIWTGTRGGYF	TGTGCCAGCAGCATCTGGACAGGAACCCGCGGCGGGTATTTT	TRBJ2-3	.	TRBD1	TRBV7-9	14
CASSLLGYEQYF	TGTGCCAGCAGCTTACTGGGCTACGAGCAGTACTTC	TRBJ2-7	.	.	TRBV7-9	12
CASSKRGTSGSTYNEQFF	TGTGCCAGTAGTAAGCGAGGGACTAGCGGGAGCACCTACAATGAGCAGTTCTTC	TRBJ2-1	.	TRBD2	TRBV19	18
CASSDDRTLLPYNEQFF	TGTGCCAGCAGCGACGATCGGACTCTCCTCCCTTACAATGAGCAGTTCTTC	TRBJ2-1	.	.	TRBV7-9	17
CASRASGSDEQYF	TGTGCCAGCAGAGCTAGCGGGAGCGACGAGCAGTACTTC	TRBJ2-7	.	TRBD2	TRBV2	13
CASSSGLTVSNQPQHF	TGTGCCAGCAGTAGCGGATTAACCGTTAGCAATCAGCCCCAGCATTTT	TRBJ1-5	.	.	TRBV5-8	16
CASSSAGTGSHEQYF	TGTGCCAGCAGCTCGGCCGGGACAGGGAGCCACGAGCAGTACTTC	TRBJ2-7	.	TRBD1	TRBV7-2	15
CASSEYNEQFF	TGCGCCAGCAGCGAGTACAATGAGCAGTTCTTC	TRBJ2-1	.	.	TRBV5-1	11
CASSVDLGITYEQYF	TGTGCCAGCAGCGTAGACTTGGGAATTACCTACGAGCAGTACTTC	TRBJ2-7	.	.	TRBV9	15
CASSPSETQYF	TGTGCCAGCTCACCATCTGAGACCCAGTACTTC	TRBJ2-5	.	.	TRBV18	11
CASSGLGLAHTGELFF	TGTGCCAGCAGTGGATTGGGTCTAGCCCACACCGGGGAGCTGTTTTTT	TRBJ2-2	.	.	TRBV27	16
CASSLRQGARGTEAFF	TGTGCCAGCAGCTTACGACAGGGGGCGCGTGGCACTGAAGCTTTCTTT	TRBJ1-1	.	TRBD1	TRBV6-6	16
CASSWGQGAYEQYF	TGTGCCAGCAGCTGGGGACAGGGGGCCTACGAGCAGTACTTC	TRBJ2-7	once	TRBD1	TRBV5-5	14
CATPRGTNEKLFF	TGTGCCACCCCACGGGGGACTAATGAAAAACTGTTTTTT	TRBJ1-4	once	.	TRBV7-9	13
CASSQALGGQETQYF	TGTGCCAGCAGCCAAGCCCTGGGGGGACAAGAGACCCAGTACTTC	TRBJ2-5	.	.	TRBV14	15
CSGLAGYEQYF	TGCAGCGGACTAGCGGGCTACGAGCAGTACTTC	TRBJ2-7	.	TRBD2	TRBV20-1	11
CASSLWTGKSSYNEQFF	TGTGCCAGTAGTCTATGGACCGGGAAGAGCTCCTACAATGAGCAGTTCTTC	TRBJ2-1	.	.	TRBV19	17
CASSPGQPSDNEQFF	TGCGCCAGCAGCCCGGGACAGCCTAGCGACAATGAGCAGTTCTTC	TRBJ2-1	.	.	TRBV5-1	15
CASSMLGGTLSNQPQHF	TGTGCCAGTAGTATGTTGGGAGGGACTCTTAGCAATCAGCCCCAGCATTTT	TRBJ1-5	.	.	TRBV19	17
CASSRYNEQFF	TGTGCCAGCAGCCGCTACAATGAGCAGTTCTTC	TRBJ2-1	.	.	TRBV28	11
CASAQAGVGSYNEQFF	TGCGCCAGCGCCCAAGCGGGAGTTGGGTCCTACAATGAGCAGTTCTTC	TRBJ2-1	.	TRBD2	TRBV10-1	16
CASSPTSSYNEQFF	TGTGCCAGCAGCCCGACTAGCTCCTACAATGAGCAGTTCTTC	TRBJ2-1	.	.	TRBV11-2	14
CASSGDRVYEQYF	TGTGCCAGCAGTGGGGACAGGGTCTACGAGCAGTACTTC	TRBJ2-7	once	TRBD1	TRBV28	13
CASSDPLGQVPNEQYF	TGTGCCAGCAGTGACCCCTTAGGACAGGTCCCAAACGAGCAGTACTTC	TRBJ2-7	.	TRBD1	TRBV2	16
CASSIDSRVNQPQHF	TGTGCCAGTAGTATAGATTCCAGGGTAAATCAGCCCCAGCATTTT	TRBJ1-5	.	.	TRBV19	15
CASSVGTANTEAFF	TGTGCCAGCAGTGTCGGGACGGCCAACACTGAAGCTTTCTTT	TRBJ1-1	few	.	TRBV28	14
CASSLAKEPTGNYGYTF	TGTGCCAGCAGCTTAGCGAAGGAACCCACAGGGAATTATGGCTACACCTTC	TRBJ1-2	.	.	TRBV7-8	17
CASSEGTGGSYGYTF	TGTGCCAGCAGTGAAGGGACAGGGGGCAGCTATGGCTACACCTTC	TRBJ1-2	.	TRBD1	TRBV6-1	15
CASSQMNEQYF	TGTGCCAGCAGCCAAATGAACGAGCAGTACTTC	TRBJ2-7	.	.	TRBV14	11
CASSAGQGKDTQYF	TGTGCCAGCAGCGCCGGACAGGGTAAGGATACGCAGTATTTT	TRBJ2-3	once	TRBD1	TRBV5-6	14
CASTVGETQYF	TGTGCCAGCACAGTAGGCGAGACCCAGTACTTC	TRBJ2-5	.	.	TRBV27	11
CATSRESVKGGLGANTIYF	TGTGCCACCAGCAGAGAGAGCGTTAAAGGGGGTCTGGGTGCAAACACCATATATTTT	TRBJ1-3	.	.	TRBV15	19
CASALDRGSHNEQFF	TGTGCTAGTGCCCTAGACAGGGGATCCCACAATGAGCAGTTCTTC	TRBJ2-1	.	TRBD1	TRBV12-5	15
CATRLGSYNEQFF	TGTGCCACCCGGCTGGGGTCCTACAATGAGCAGTTCTTC	TRBJ2-1	.	.	TRBV10-3	13
CASSPQGRETEAFF	TGTGCCAGCTCACCCCAGGGAAGGGAGACTGAAGCTTTCTTT	TRBJ1-1	.	.	TRBV18	14
CASSLGTTILYGELFF	TGTGCCAGCAGTTTAGGGACAACTATACTTTACGGGGAGCTGTTTTTT	TRBJ2-2	.	.	TRBV6-5	16
CASSQDPNTANTGELFF	TGTGCCAGCAGCCAAGATCCGAACACTGCGAACACCGGGGAGCTGTTTTTT	TRBJ2-2	.	.	TRBV4-2	17
CASSLGQGSETQYF	TGCGCCAGCAGCTTGGGACAGGGGTCAGAGACCCAGTACTTC	TRBJ2-5	.	TRBD1	TRBV5-1	14
CASSDGGSGANVLTF	TGTGCCAGCAGCGACGGGGGATCTGGGGCCAACGTCCTGACTTTC	TRBJ2-6	few	.	TRBV7-2	15
CASSRDSYGYTF	TGTGCCAGCTCCCGCGATTCCTATGGCTACACCTTC	TRBJ1-2	.	.	TRBV18	12
CASSLGTGGGTIYF	TGCGCCAGCAGCTTGGGGACAGGCGGTGGGACCATATATTTT	TRBJ1-3	.	TRBD1	TRBV5-1	14
CASSYEEYGYTF	TGTGCCAGCAGTTACGAAGAATATGGCTACACCTTC	TRBJ1-2	.	.	TRBV6-6	12
CASSLELTLTYEQYF	TGCGCCAGCAGCTTGGAGTTGACGCTGACCTACGAGCAGTACTTC	TRBJ2-7	.	.	TRBV5-1	15